Given below is one TCR beta chain in context. Its matching antigen is unknown. These data originate in a study of T cell responses to AZD1222 COVID-19 vaccine. General study results and limits: Variant regions that are unmutated are reportedly the target of nearly half of spike-specific TCRs.

CDR3 size: 15 residues. The germline V gene encodes CDR1 MNHEY and CDR2 SVGAGI. The V gene end was trimmed by 6 bases and the J gene end by 5 bases; junction bases not matched to a gene: 6. The protocol was immunoSEQ multiplex PCR, while the TCRdb copy is restricted to in-frame clones and leaves out a portion. The data show around 150,000 clones, about nine tenths seen once. The receptor comes from an adult in good health. The rearrangement uses TRBV6-5 and TRBJ2-1; 11 bases fit TRBD2. The material sequenced was peripheral blood, taken on day 0 of AZD1222 vaccination. DNA for the CDR3: TGTGCCAGCAGATCCCCGGGACTAGCGGACAATGAGCAGTTCTTC. Amino acid sequence: CASRSPGLADNEQFF.